What follows describes a single T cell receptor beta chain. This CDR3 region has 15 residues. Trimming took 0 bases from V and 0 from J, leaving 8 bases between them. Germline V gene sequence: CDR1 SNHLY, CDR2 FYNNEI. Original processing notes: Reference gene primer amplification gave estimated nucleated cell counts. Here immunoSEQ multiplex PCR was the method, and the copy in TCRdb shows in-frame clones only, minus some. V, J and clone size were drawn from that table, and D and trimming were deduced from the DNA. The sample lists almost 250,000 clones; roughly 86% were seen once. The data derive from a study of blood T cell repertoires in COVID-19. Study-wide background: Samples of COVID-19 (acute and convalescent) were obtained from the United States, Italy and Spain. Nucleic acid was either cDNA or gDNA, and it came from T cells, B-cell-depleted T cells, or PBMCs.

The gene calls are TRBV2 and TRBJ2-5; possibly TRBD2 for D (6 bases). Sequenced material: peripheral blood. The clonotype comes from a woman in her fifties or sixties who had recovered from COVID-19. The CDR3: CASSEAGGYQETQYF. The CDR3 region has the DNA TGTGCCAGCAGTGAAGCGGGGGGTTACCAAGAGACCCAGTACTTC.